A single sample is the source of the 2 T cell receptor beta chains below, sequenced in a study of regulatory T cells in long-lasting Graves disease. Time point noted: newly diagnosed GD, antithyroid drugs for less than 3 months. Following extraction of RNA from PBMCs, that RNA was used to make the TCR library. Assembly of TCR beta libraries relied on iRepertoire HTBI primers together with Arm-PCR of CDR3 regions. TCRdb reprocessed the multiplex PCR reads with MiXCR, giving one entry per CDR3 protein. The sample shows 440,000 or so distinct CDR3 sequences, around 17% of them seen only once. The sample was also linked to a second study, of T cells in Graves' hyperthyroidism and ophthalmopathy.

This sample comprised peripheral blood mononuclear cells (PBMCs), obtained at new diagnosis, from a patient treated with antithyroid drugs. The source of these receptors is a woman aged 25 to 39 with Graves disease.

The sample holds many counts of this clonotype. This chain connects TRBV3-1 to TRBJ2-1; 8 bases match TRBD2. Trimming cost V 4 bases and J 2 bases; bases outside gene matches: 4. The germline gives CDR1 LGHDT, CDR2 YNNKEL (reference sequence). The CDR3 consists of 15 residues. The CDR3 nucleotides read TGTGCCAGCAGCCGTGGGACTAGAACCTACAATGAGCAGTTCTTC. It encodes CASSRGTRTYNEQFF.

Written as DNA, the CDR3 is TGTGCCAGCAGCCCACCGACAGGGGAGGCCGGGGAGCTGTTTTTT. Translating gives CASSPPTGEAGELFF. This rearrangement joins TRBV7-2 to TRBJ2-2; 8 bases fit TRBD1. Germline V CDR1 and CDR2: SGHTA, FQGNSA. The ends lost 5 bases at V and 6 bases at J; junction bases unmatched: 8. The CDR3 is 15 residues long.